This TCR beta chain was obtained from a study of shared clonotypes between healthy human individuals (dated by TCRdb to 2018 to 2020). General notes on the study: The cohort comprised a couple of women and three men aged 18 to 49 years. Between about 0.85 and 9.5 billion PBMCs per donor were obtained by leukapheresis. To estimate repertoire size and how much clonotype sharing occurs between individuals, the study deeply sequenced the blood TCR repertoires of roughly 5 healthy adults. For each donor, CD4 naive and CD4 memory were each given three plates, CD8 naive was given two plates, and CD8 memory was given one plate. Different laboratories and diverse techniques were used to prepare libraries and sequence TCR repertoires, to increase sequencing depth and limit assay-specific biases.

Broader findings and caveats from the paper: About 5% of naive CD4, 3.5% of naive CD8, about 2.1% of memory CD4, and less than 0.45% of memory CD8 clonotypes were shared across a few donors. Rarefaction of sorted-subset datasets indicated incomplete sequencing despite the large sequencing depth. Naive subsets generally had larger estimated clonotype richness than memory subsets. Sampling was limited to blood, and TCR repertoires in tissue likely differ from TCR repertoires in blood. The small number of donors limited the genetic and exposure-history diversity represented. Compared with non-shared clonotypes, clonotypes shared by all four sorted-subset donors had higher generation probabilities. Pairwise subsampling led to the expectation that sequencing depth would affect the degree of clonotype sharing among donors.

For the CD8 naive samples, CD45RO-negative cells were positively selected for CCR7, yielding a CD45RA+CCR7+ population from which TemRA cells were excluded. Donors were healthy HIV-negative adults with no recently reported acute infections or vaccinations. Every donor was a Caucasian adult living in Nashville, Tennessee, USA. Blood was obtained by leukapheresis, after which PBMCs were separated by Ficoll-Histopaque density gradient centrifugation and cryopreserved in liquid nitrogen vapor phase. Analytical flow cytometry was used to check the purity and quantity of every magnetically sorted T cell population. Genomic DNA was isolated from every sorted fraction and measured by UV absorbance on a Nanodrop 2000c. Comment on this clone: The clone's antigen remains unknown. Base qualities are not recorded, but no much larger clone differs from it by a single base.

Using the deep immunoSEQ assay, TCR CDR3 regions were amplified from genomic DNA by multiplex PCR. Extracted genomic DNA from each cell subset was spread evenly across all wells of several immunoSEQ 96-well plates, with each plate serving as a replicate. For sorted subsets, each replicate PCR was loaded with roughly 0.2 ug genomic DNA, equivalent to 25,000 to 35,000 T cell genomes. Purified libraries were quantified with a Qubit 3.0 fluorometer, sized on a Bioanalyzer 2100, and re-quantified with the KAPA Library Quantification kit. Every immunoSEQ 96-well plate was sequenced on a dedicated single-read 150-cycle Illumina NextSeq 550 flow cell. In the source study's methods: Because the immunoSEQ output included only junctional sequences and no quality scores, the filtering could not be the same as the filtering used for full-length reads. To assign V/J genes and CDR3, sequences were annotated using PyIR, a Python wrapper for IgBLAST v1.9, with IMGT germline references. Reads with weak V/J assignments (E-value above 1e-6), missing CDR3, stop codons, out-of-frame junctions, or ambiguous translated residues were removed. V3J clonotypes were defined by identical inferred V gene, J gene, and CDR3 amino acid sequence. The percentage overlap between two repertoires was calculated by dividing the number of shared unique clonotypes by the size of the smaller repertoire. RTK rarefaction, the Chao1 estimator, and Recon v2.1 estimates of unobserved clonotypes were used to assess repertoire richness. OLGA was used to compute generation probabilities for all TCRbeta clonotypes that the gDNA method yielded from a few donors. Imported from immuneACCESS, the table was reduced by TCRdb to in-frame sequences with V and J called. These copies leave out some clones; in studies compared against another copy, an unresolved V gene accounts for under half, and the cause of the remainder is not known. The V and J calls and clone size come from that table; D and trimming were worked out from the DNA. For this sample there are more than 2 million clones; around 93% appear just once. The ten largest clones add up to about 1.7% of the sample.

The sample comprised naive CD8+ T cells from PBMCs. Read against the paper, the sample's cell subset or site label means: CD45RA+CCR7+. The TCR comes from a man between 18 and 35 years old in good health. Some clones in this sample may be carry-over from other donors' samples.

The nucleotide sequence reads as follows: TGTGCCAGCAGCTTAGGTTGGCAGCCCCAGCATTTT. This sequence encodes CASSLGWQPQHF. The chain is made from TRBV7-9 and TRBJ1-5, with the D gene call left open. Measured from the cysteine to the phenylalanine, the CDR3 is 12 residues long. The kept DNA is CDR3 alone, 36 bases in frame from the first base. CDR1 and CDR2 (SEHNR, FQNEAQ) derive from the germline V gene (reference sequence). The trim is 1 base for V and 7 bases for J, with a gap of 5 bases between the germline ends. With all but the CDR3 taken from the reference TRBV7-9 and TRBJ1-5 genes, the full variable domain is: DTGVSQNPRHKITKRGQNVTFRCDPISEHNRLYWYRQTLGQGPEFLTYFQNEAQLEKSRLLSDRFSAERPKGSFSTLEIQRTEQGDSAMYLCASSLGWQPQHFGDGTRLSIL.